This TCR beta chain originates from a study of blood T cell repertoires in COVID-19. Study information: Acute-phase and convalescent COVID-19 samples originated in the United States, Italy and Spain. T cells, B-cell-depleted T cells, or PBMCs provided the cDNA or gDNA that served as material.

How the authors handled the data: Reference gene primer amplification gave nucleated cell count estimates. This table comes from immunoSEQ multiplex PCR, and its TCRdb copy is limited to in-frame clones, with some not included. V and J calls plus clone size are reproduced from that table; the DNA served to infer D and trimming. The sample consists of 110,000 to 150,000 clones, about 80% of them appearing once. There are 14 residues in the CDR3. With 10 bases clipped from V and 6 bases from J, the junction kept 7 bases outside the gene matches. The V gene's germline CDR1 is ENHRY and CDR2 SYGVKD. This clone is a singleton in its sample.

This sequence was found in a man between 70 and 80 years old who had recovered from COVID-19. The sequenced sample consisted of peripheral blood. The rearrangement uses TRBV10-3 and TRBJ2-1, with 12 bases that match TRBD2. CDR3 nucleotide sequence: TGTGCCAGCCAGACTAGCGGGAGTGCCAATGAGCAGTTCTTC. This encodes CASQTSGSANEQFF.